These 6 T cell receptor beta chains came from one sample sequenced in a study of radiotherapy plus CTLA-4 blockade in lung cancer. Profiling relied on immunoSEQ multiplex PCR, and the TCRdb table lists in-frame clones only, not all of them. In the table there are about 90,000 clones, under 85% of which are singletons. Source: peripheral blood, taken from a patient treated with radiotherapy plus ipilimumab. These receptors all stem from a human donor with non-small cell lung cancer that progressed on radiotherapy plus ipilimumab.

This rearrangement joins TRBV28 to TRBJ1-5, with D maybe TRBD1 (5 bases). Germline CDR1 and CDR2: MDHEN and SYDVKM. The V and J ends lost 4 bases and 6 bases respectively, with 7 bases between them. The CDR3 is 12 residues long. The CDR3 spells CASSYGGQPQHF. Written as DNA, the CDR3 is TGTGCCAGCAGTTACGGGGGTCAGCCCCAGCATTTT.

The rearrangement joins TRBV15 to TRBJ1-2; D is ambiguous. This CDR3 contains 14 residues. The V gene lost 0 bases and the J gene lost 7 bases, with 12 bases spanning the gap. Germline assignment: CDR1 LNHNV and CDR2 YYDKDF (reference sequence). The CDR3 bases are TGTGCCACCAGCAGAGAGGGCGGTAGCCGTGGCTACACCTTC. Translation: CATSREGGSRGYTF.

The chain joins TRBV18 to TRBJ1-1; D possibly corresponds to TRBD1 (5 bases). The CDR3 runs 15 residues. Germline V CDR1 and CDR2: KGHSH, LQKENI. Deletions cut 3 bases from V and 3 bases from J, with 14 bases between. CDR3 DNA: TGTGCCAGCTCACCCTTCAGGGACGTAGACACTGAAGCTTTCTTT. Translated, it gives CASSPFRDVDTEAFF.

The rearrangement links TRBV18 to TRBJ1-2, with TRBD1 matching 8 bases. This CDR3 is built from 15 residues. Unmatched junction bases numbered 13, after V lost 5 bases and J lost 8 bases. CDR1 and CDR2 from the germline V gene are KGHSH and LQKENI. CDR3 residues: CASSTPLTGARGYTF. CDR3 nucleotide sequence: TGTGCCAGCTCAACTCCGCTGACAGGGGCACGAGGCTACACCTTC. Together with reference TRBV18 and TRBJ1-2, the CDR3 gives the full variable domain: NAGVMQNPRHLVRRRGQEARLRCSPMKGHSHVYWYRQLPEEGLKFMVYLQKENIIDESGMPKERFSAEFPKEGPSILRIQQVVRGDSAAYFCASSTPLTGARGYTFGSGTRLTVV.

The chain links TRBV27 to TRBJ2-7, with 9 bases that match TRBD2. J lost 0 bases, V lost 2 bases, and 11 bases had no gene match. Germline V gene data show CDR1 as MNHEY and CDR2 as SMNVEV (reference sequence). The CDR3 length is 18 residues. The CDR3 DNA sequence: TGTGCCAGCAGTTTAACACGGGGTCTAGCGGGATTCTCCTACGAGCAGTACTTC. It codes for CASSLTRGLAGFSYEQYF.

DNA of the CDR3: TGTGCCAGCAGTTTATTGACAGGGGGGCCGTCTAACTATGGCTACACCTTC. Protein sequence: CASSLLTGGPSNYGYTF. The chain is built from TRBV28 and TRBJ1-2, with TRBD1 matching 9 bases. Germline trimming cut 1 base from V and 0 bases from J; bases unmatched to any gene: 6. This CDR3 is 17 amino acids long. Germline values: CDR1 MDHEN, CDR2 SYDVKM.